This entry concerns a single T cell receptor (beta chain). The antigen remains unidentified. Generated by immunoSEQ multiplex PCR, the TCRdb table keeps only in-frame clones and is missing some. This sample carries approximately 89,000 clones, over 80% of them seen once, and the ten largest clones take more than 10%. These data originate in a study of PD-1 blockade in classical Hodgkin lymphoma. Overall study context: A 3 mg/kg intravenous dose of nivolumab was received by patients every 2 weeks. The study's findings and limits: Newly diagnosed patients were reported to exhibit reduced baseline TCR diversity relative to healthy donors. By cycle point C4D1, TCR diversity had risen significantly in CD4+ cells (but not CD8+ cells).

Between the trimmed V and J ends, which lost 7 bases and 7 bases, there was a span of 16 bases. The length of the CDR3 is 13 residues. The V gene's germline CDR1 is MDHEN and CDR2 SYDVKM. Brentuximab vedotin exposure varied, and every patient relapsed after autologous stem cell transplantation. Progressive disease, partial response or complete response was each patient's best response. The chain carries TRBV28 and TRBJ1-2; D is ambiguous. Sequences were derived from peripheral blood mononuclear cells (PBMCs), sampled at baseline. This receptor was obtained from a human donor with classical Hodgkin lymphoma. The DNA for the CDR3 is TGTGCCAGCACTGCCTCTTTGCCGGGTGGCTACACCTTC. Amino acid sequence: CASTASLPGGYTF.